This TCR beta chain was recorded in a study of blood T cell repertoires in COVID-19. Data came from immunoSEQ multiplex PCR; TCRdb stores just in-frame clones and leaves some out. The sample consists of 200,000 to 250,000 clones, about 80% of them appearing once. Specimen: peripheral blood. This receptor was taken from an elderly man with acute or convalescent COVID-19.

The CDR3 region has the DNA TGTGCCAGCAGTTACGGGACAGGGGGCTCGAGAACTGAAGCTTTCTTT. Encoded protein: CASSYGTGGSRTEAFF. The chain uses TRBV6-2 or TRBV6-3 and TRBJ1-1, with 12 positions matching TRBD1. Germline trimming cut 2 bases from V and 5 bases from J; bases unmatched to any gene: 6. CDR1 MNHEY and CDR2 SVGEGT come from the germline V gene. The CDR3 covers 16 residues.